The 31 T cell receptor beta chains below come from one sample, sequenced in a study of blood T cell repertoires in COVID-19. Sequencing used immunoSEQ multiplex PCR; TCRdb keeps in-frame clones, though not all of them. The data contain about 120,000 clones, around 80% of them singletons. The material sequenced was peripheral blood. All receptors derive from a man aged 55 to 70 with active or convalescent COVID-19.

This clone occurred many times. This rearrangement joins TRBV6-1 to TRBJ2-5, with TRBD1 matching 10 bases. The CDR3 is made up of 15 amino acids. V lost 2 bases to trimming and J lost 7 bases; unmatched junction nucleotides: 7. Per germline, CDR1 MNHNS and CDR2 SASEGT. The CDR3 region has the DNA TGTGCCAGCAGTGAATTGGTAGGACAGGGGGGGACCCAGTACTTC. Amino acid sequence: CASSELVGQGGTQYF.

The chain recombines TRBV5-5 with TRBJ2-3; tentatively, D is TRBD1 (5 bases). Germline V gene data show CDR1 as SGHKS and CDR2 as YYEKEE (reference sequence). This CDR3 is 14 amino acids long. Trimming shortened V by 4 bases and J by 0 bases, and 9 bases separated the two germline ends. This chain's CDR3 is CASSPRASTDTQYF. The DNA for the CDR3 is TGTGCCAGCAGCCCCAGGGCTAGCACAGATACGCAGTATTTT.

The CDR3 spells CASSPELAPYNEQFF. The DNA of the CDR3 is TGTGCCAGCAGCCCAGAACTAGCGCCGTACAATGAGCAGTTCTTC. The chain employs TRBV7-3 and TRBJ2-1, with 7 positions matching TRBD2. V dropped 5 bases and J dropped 4; count of bases not matched to a gene: 8. The V gene's germline CDR1 is SGHTA and CDR2 FQGTGA. The CDR3 spans 15 residues.

The rearrangement links TRBV5-6 to TRBJ2-7; D is uncertain. This CDR3 contains 15 residues. Germline V gives CDR1 SGHDT, CDR2 YYEEEE. Trimming cost V 2 bases and J 4 bases, with 16 bases left between them. The CDR3, as DNA: TGTGCCAGCAGCTTAGGTTTTTTGGCGGTTTACGAGCAGTACTTC. Protein: CASSLGFLAVYEQYF.

The genes are TRBV6-1 and TRBJ2-7; D is uncertain. The CDR3 length is 12 residues. The V gene's germline CDR1 is MNHNS and CDR2 SASEGT. Trimming cost V 2 bases and J 3 bases, with 5 bases left between them. The CDR3 nucleotides are TGTGCCAGCAGTGAAATTAACTACGAGCAGTACTTC. Its translation: CASSEINYEQYF.

This rearrangement joins TRBV13 to TRBJ2-3; 11 bases match TRBD2. After removal of 5 bases from V and 3 bases from J, the junction contained 7 bases not matched to a gene. This CDR3 comprises 16 residues. From germline, CDR1 is PRHDT and CDR2 FYEKMQ (reference sequence). CDR3 sequence: CASSTAGTSGTDTQYF. The CDR3 DNA is TGTGCCAGCAGCACCGCCGGGACTAGCGGAACAGATACGCAGTATTTT.

The rearrangement joins TRBV5-6 to TRBJ2-2; a possible D gene is TRBD2 (6 bases). This CDR3 comprises 15 residues. CDR1 is SGHDT and CDR2 is YYEEEE in the germline V gene. V was cut by 0 bases and J by 3 bases, with 9 bases left in between. In DNA, the CDR3 is TGTGCCAGCAGCTTGGCGGGACTGTACACCGGGGAGCTGTTTTTT. Protein product: CASSLAGLYTGELFF.

The CDR3 coding sequence is TGTGCCAGCAGCTTAGGGGGACAGAACACCGGGGAGCTGTTTTTT. Residues: CASSLGGQNTGELFF. V is TRBV7-9 and J is TRBJ2-2, with D possibly TRBD1 on 6 matching bases. V dropped 1 base and J dropped 1 base, with 7 bases sitting between them. The CDR3 has 15 amino acids. Germline lookup yields CDR1 SEHNR and CDR2 FQNEAQ (reference sequence).

V is TRBV28 and J is TRBJ1-2, with TRBD1 as a possible D gene (6 bases). Per germline, CDR1 MDHEN and CDR2 SYDVKM. The CDR3 length is 13 residues. V lost 5 bases to trimming and J lost 5 bases, with 12 bases between them. The DNA of the CDR3 is TGTGCCAGCAGTCCACAGGGTCGGTATGGCTACACCTTC. It specifies CASSPQGRYGYTF.

The chain couples TRBV9 to TRBJ2-1; TRBD1 aligns across 8 bases. This CDR3 has 13 amino acids. Germline values: CDR1 SGDLS, CDR2 YYNGEE. V gave up 3 bases and J gave up 5 bases; unmatched junction bases: 1. The CDR3 DNA is TGTGCCAGCAGCGCGGACAGGGACAATGAGCAGTTCTTC. It specifies CASSADRDNEQFF.

The CDR3 region has the DNA TGCGCCAGCAGCTTGCGGGGACAGGGCCGGACTAATGAAAAACTGTTTTTT. Amino acid sequence: CASSLRGQGRTNEKLFF. The V call is TRBV5-1, the J call TRBJ1-4; 9 bases match TRBD1. CDR1 SGHRS and CDR2 YFSETQ come from the germline V gene. Trimming cost V 1 base and J 2 bases; bases outside gene matches: 6. This CDR3 is built from 17 residues.

Within the sample, this clone is medium-sized. The chain carries TRBV29-1 and TRBJ2-7; TRBD2 matches at 9 bases. Losses at the gene ends were 3 bases for V and 5 bases for J; bases not matched to a gene: 11. CDR1 is SQVTM and CDR2 is ANQGSEA in the germline V gene. The CDR3 contains 15 residues. The CDR3 bases are TGCAGCGTTGAGGATCCTAGCGGGGATTTGAACGAGCAGTACTTC. It is translated as CSVEDPSGDLNEQYF.

The V and J genes are TRBV7-2 and TRBJ2-3; weak D call: TRBD2 (5 bases). The germline gives CDR1 SGHTA, CDR2 FQGNSA. Trimming removed 0 bases from V and 4 bases from J, with 14 bases in between. This CDR3 spans 16 amino acids. The CDR3 nucleotides are TGTGCCAGCAGCTTAGCATACGGGGTTGGGTCAGATACGCAGTATTTT. It codes for CASSLAYGVGSDTQYF.

This clone came up a few times. This sequence joins TRBV19 and TRBJ2-6; D unresolved. CDR1 is LNHDA and CDR2 is SQIVND in the germline V gene (reference sequence). With 6 bases removed from V and 0 bases from J, the gap between germline ends came to 6 bases. The CDR3 totals 14 residues. The CDR3 nucleotides read TGTGCCAGTAGCCGGAGCTCTGGGGCCAACGTCCTGACTTTC. This sequence encodes CASSRSSGANVLTF.

This clone is a singleton in its sample. The rearrangement uses TRBV10-3 and TRBJ2-5, with 8 nucleotides matching TRBD1. Germline V gene data show CDR1 as ENHRY and CDR2 as SYGVKD. CDR3 length: 13 amino acids. V shed 3 bases and J 5 bases; nucleotides not matched to a gene: 2. The CDR3 here is CAISDRGRETQYF. As DNA, the CDR3 is TGTGCCATCAGTGACAGGGGGCGGGAGACCCAGTACTTC.

CDR3 region: CASSLDGAVQETQYF. CDR3 nucleotide sequence: TGTGCCAGCAGCTTAGATGGTGCGGTACAAGAGACCCAGTACTTC. The rearrangement links TRBV11-2 to TRBJ2-5; no clear D. Trimming shortened V by 0 bases and J by 2 bases, and 10 bases separated the two germline ends. Germline lookup yields CDR1 SGHAT and CDR2 FQNNGV. This CDR3 is built from 15 residues.

V is TRBV11-3 and J is TRBJ2-1, with TRBD2 matching over 8 bases. The CDR3 is 14 amino acids. In germline, CDR1 is SGHNT, CDR2 YENEEA. With V trimmed by 5 bases and J by 6 bases, 6 bases remained unmatched. This chain's CDR3 is CASSTGLESNEQFF. CDR3 DNA: TGTGCCAGCAGCACGGGACTAGAGTCCAATGAGCAGTTCTTC.

V and J are TRBV7-2 and TRBJ1-4; 12 nucleotides align to TRBD1. J gave up 8 bases and V 8 bases, and 6 bases lay outside the gene matches. Germline values: CDR1 SGHTA, CDR2 FQGNSA. The CDR3 runs 14 residues. CDR3 DNA: TGTGCCAGCGGGACAGGGGGCGTTGGGGAAAAACTGTTTTTT. The encoded protein is CASGTGGVGEKLFF.

This rearrangement joins TRBV7-2 to TRBJ1-1, with 8 bases matching TRBD1. Trimming cost V 5 bases and J 0 bases; bases outside gene matches: 5. The CDR3 totals 15 residues. Germline-derived CDR1 and CDR2 are SGHTA and FQGNSA. The CDR3 region is CASSERDRLNTEAFF. The CDR3 DNA reads as TGTGCCAGCAGCGAACGGGACAGGTTGAACACTGAAGCTTTCTTT.

The chain carries TRBV21-1 and TRBJ2-1; TRBD2 was called by the table and not checked on the DNA. TRBV21-1 is termed a pseudogene. CDR3 size: 17 residues. CDR3 nucleotide sequence: TGTGCCAGCAGTCCAACAGGGTTCAGCGGGAGGGCGAATGAGCAGTTCTTC. It specifies CASSPTGFSGRANEQFF.

The gene calls are TRBV6-4 and TRBJ2-1, with 7 bases matching TRBD2. The germline CDR1 and CDR2 sequences are MRHNA and SNTAGT. J lost 8 bases, V lost 3 bases, and 4 bases had no gene match. The CDR3 totals 13 residues. The CDR3 is CASSERTSHEQFF. CDR3 nucleotides: TGTGCCAGCAGTGAGAGGACTAGTCATGAGCAGTTCTTC.

The rearrangement uses TRBV10-3 and TRBJ2-5, with 12 bases matching TRBD1. Looked up from germline, CDR1 is ENHRY and CDR2 is SYGVKD. The CDR3 totals 13 residues. Germline trimming cut 4 bases from V and 8 bases from J; bases unmatched to any gene: 2. This CDR3 reads CAISGGTGGTQYF. In DNA form, the CDR3 reads TGTGCCATCAGTGGGGGGACAGGGGGCACCCAGTACTTC.

The chain is built from TRBV25-1 and TRBJ2-5; a possible D gene is TRBD2 (5 bases). Trimming removed 2 bases at V and 5 bases at J, with 15 bases between. This CDR3 has 15 amino acids. CDR1 is MGHDK and CDR2 is SYGVNS in the germline V gene. CDR3 in DNA: TGTGCCAGCAGTGAACATAGAGGGAATGGGGAGACCCAGTACTTC. Encoded protein: CASSEHRGNGETQYF. Looking up the rest from reference TRBV25-1 and TRBJ2-5 gives the full variable domain: EADIYQTPRYLVIGTGKKITLECSQTMGHDKMYWYQQDPGMELHLIHYSYGVNSTEKGDLSSESTVSRIRTEHFPLTLESARPSHTSQYLCASSEHRGNGETQYFGPGTRLLVL.

The V and J genes are TRBV14 and TRBJ2-3; 12 bases match TRBD2. With V trimmed by 2 bases and J by 3 bases, 0 bases remained unmatched. Per the germline V gene, CDR1 is SGHDN and CDR2 is FVKESK. There are 15 residues in the CDR3. DNA for the CDR3: TGTGCCAGCAGCCAACTAGCGGGAGGGACAGATACGCAGTATTTT. Residues: CASSQLAGGTDTQYF. The whole variable domain, remainder taken from reference TRBV14 and TRBJ2-3, is EAGVTQFPSHSVIEKGQTVTLRCDPISGHDNLYWYRRVMGKEIKFLLHFVKESKQDESGMPNNRFLAERTGGTYSTLKVQPAELEDSGVYFCASSQLAGGTDTQYFGPGTRLTVL.

On this clone: The same CDR3 also results from other DNA sequences found in this sample. The chain couples TRBV5-1 to TRBJ1-5, with D hard to call. This CDR3 contains 15 residues. Trimming left V 0 bases short and J 3 bases short, with 10 bases between. The germline V gene encodes CDR1 SGHRS and CDR2 YFSETQ. CDR3 in DNA: TGCGCCAGCAGCTTGGATGGGCAGTACAATCAGCCCCAGCATTTT. Translation gives CASSLDGQYNQPQHF. Using reference TRBV5-1 and TRBJ1-5 for the parts outside the CDR3, the full variable domain is KAGVTQTPRYLIKTRGQQVTLSCSPISGHRSVSWYQQTPGQGLQFLFEYFSETQRNKGNFPGRFSGRQFSNSRSEMNVSTLELGDSALYLCASSLDGQYNQPQHFGDGTRLSIL.

The V and J genes are TRBV6-6 and TRBJ1-2, with 7 bases identical to TRBD1. V was pared by 0 bases and J by 3 bases, with 4 bases of the junction left unmatched. The CDR3 is 15 amino acids. Germline assignment: CDR1 MNHNY and CDR2 SVGAGI (reference sequence). The CDR3 is CASSYSGTVDYGYTF. The CDR3 DNA sequence: TGTGCCAGCAGTTACTCGGGGACAGTCGACTATGGCTACACCTTC.

The J gene is TRBJ1-1, the V gene TRBV18, with D maybe TRBD1 (6 bases). V lost 3 bases to trimming and J lost 2 bases, with 10 bases between them. The CDR3 covers 14 residues. Germline CDR1 KGHSH, CDR2 LQKENI. The CDR3 here is CASSPRTANTEAFF. Here the CDR3 DNA reads TGTGCCAGCTCACCCCGGACAGCCAACACTGAAGCTTTCTTT.

This chain uses TRBV6-1 with TRBJ2-7; D perhaps matches TRBD2 (5 bases). Germline V gene sequence: CDR1 MNHNS, CDR2 SASEGT. The CDR3 is 13 amino acids. V gave up 4 bases and J gave up 6 bases, with 13 bases separating them. CDR3 sequence: CASSVPRAGEQYF. In DNA, the CDR3 is TGTGCCAGCAGTGTCCCGCGGGCGGGCGAGCAGTACTTC.

CDR3 sequence: CASSSSTGVAEQFF. In nucleotides, the CDR3 is TGTGCCAGCAGCTCATCGACAGGGGTGGCTGAGCAGTTCTTC. This chain joins TRBV7-8 and TRBJ2-1; 8 bases match TRBD1. The CDR3 runs to 14 residues. Trimming took 4 bases from V and 9 from J; bases not matched to a gene: 8. From germline, CDR1 is SGHVS and CDR2 FQNEAQ.

The V call is TRBV25-1, the J call TRBJ1-5, with TRBD1 as a possible D gene (5 bases). The CDR3 runs to 14 residues. V was cut by 1 base and J by 4 bases, with 8 bases left in between. Germline V gives CDR1 MGHDK, CDR2 SYGVNS. The CDR3 loop reads CASSESGFNQPQHF. CDR3 in DNA: TGTGCCAGCAGTGAATCAGGGTTTAATCAGCCCCAGCATTTT.

The rearrangement joins TRBV9 to TRBJ2-3, with a weak D call TRBD2 (6 bases). In germline, CDR1 is SGDLS, CDR2 YYNGEE. V gave up 3 bases and J gave up 4 bases, with 6 bases separating them. The CDR3 spans 12 residues. The CDR3 is CASSGLADTQYF. In DNA form, the CDR3 reads TGTGCCAGCAGCGGACTAGCAGATACGCAGTATTTT.